The entry below describes one T cell receptor (beta chain). The data were obtained in a study of blood T cell repertoires in COVID-19. About the research overall: Researchers got acute and convalescent COVID-19 samples from the United States, Italy and Spain.

Original analysis: The authors estimated nucleated cell counts from reference gene primer amplification. Using immunoSEQ multiplex PCR, the repertoire was profiled, and TCRdb retains in-frame clones only, with some absent. V, J and clone size reflect that table, while D and trimming were determined from the DNA. The sample consists of about 190,000 clones, about 81% of them appearing once. The germline V and J ends were trimmed by 4 bases and 6 bases, with 10 bases remaining between them. This CDR3 comprises 14 residues. Germline V gene lookup returns CDR1 LGHDT and CDR2 YNNKEL (reference sequence). J is TRBJ1-6 and V is TRBV3-1 (or the pseudogene TRBV3-2); D uncertain. This clonotype originated in a man aged 25-40 years with active or convalescent COVID-19. Sequenced material: peripheral blood. The CDR3 DNA is TGTGCCAGCAGCCCGACAATATTTAATTCACCCCTCCACTTT. It translates to CASSPTIFNSPLHF.